This entry features one T cell receptor beta chain sequence. Its specificity is not known. These data are taken from a study of cytomegalovirus exposure and HLA in healthy donors. Repertoires were generated with immunoSEQ multiplex PCR, while TCRdb's copy carries only in-frame clones and drops some. Of 68,000 or so clones listed, 91% were seen once; the top ten hold 2.5% to 4%. Findings of the study overall: It was reported that the classifier diagnosed cytomegalovirus status with high specificity and sensitivity in both the original and validation cohorts. A subsequent analysis found that TCR clusters from the first cohort also tended to co-occur in the 120 or so validation repertoires, with about 94% of cluster scores above 0. The listing of some 170 TCR beta chains classed them as cytomegalovirus-associated.

The sample taken for sequencing was PBMCs. The receptor's source is a man between 18 and 29 years old in good health and CMV-seronegative.

The CDR3 DNA reads TGTGCCAGCACTGGAGTTAGAAGCGGGAGGGCCTACGAGCAGTACTTC. It yields the protein CASTGVRSGRAYEQYF. J is TRBJ2-7 and V is TRBV28; 10 bases align to TRBD2. The CDR3 covers 16 residues. CDR1 and CDR2 (germline): MDHEN, SYDVKM. Trimming took 7 bases from V and 2 from J; bases not matched to a gene: 11.